This note documents a single T cell receptor beta chain sequence. The antigen remains unidentified. Clones were read by immunoSEQ multiplex PCR, and TCRdb kept only the in-frame ones, dropping some. The sample shows tens of thousands of clones, around 80% of them seen only once. Germline loops: CDR1 SGHRS, CDR2 YFSETQ. The CDR3 has 15 amino acids. V was cut by 5 bases and J by 8 bases, with 19 bases left in between. The data are from a study of T cell responses to AZD1222 COVID-19 vaccine. Study outcomes and limitations: Spike-specific TCR breadth rose after two AZD1222 doses, and depth rose as well. Repertoires were obtained solely post-peak T cell response.

J is TRBJ1-4 and V is TRBV5-1; TRBD1 is a possible D gene (6 bases). The sample consisted of peripheral blood, taken 28 days after the second dose of the MenACWY control vaccine. The source of this sequence is an adult who received the MenACWY meningococcal vaccine as a control. The CDR3 spells CASSVEGGAREKLFF. In DNA form, the CDR3 reads TGCGCCAGCAGTGTGGAGGGGGGCGCACGGGAAAAACTGTTTTTT.